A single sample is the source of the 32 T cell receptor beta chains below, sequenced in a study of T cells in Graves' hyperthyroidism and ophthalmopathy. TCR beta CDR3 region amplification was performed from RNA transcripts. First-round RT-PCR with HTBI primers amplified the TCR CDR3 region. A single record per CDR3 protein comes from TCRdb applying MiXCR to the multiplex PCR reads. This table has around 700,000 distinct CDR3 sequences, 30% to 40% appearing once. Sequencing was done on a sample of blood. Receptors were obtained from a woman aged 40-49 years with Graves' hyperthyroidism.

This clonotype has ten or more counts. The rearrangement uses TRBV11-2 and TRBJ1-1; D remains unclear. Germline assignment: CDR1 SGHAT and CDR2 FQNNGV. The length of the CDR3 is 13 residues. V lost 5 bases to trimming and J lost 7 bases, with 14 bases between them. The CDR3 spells CASSRPRLREAFF. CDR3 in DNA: TGTGCCAGCAGCCGCCCTCGATTGCGTGAAGCTTTCTTT. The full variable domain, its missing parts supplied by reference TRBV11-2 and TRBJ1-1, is EAGVAQSPRYKIIEKRQSVAFWCNPISGHATLYWYQQILGQGPKLLIQFQNNGVVDDSQLPKDRFSAERLKGVDSTLKIQPAKLEDSAVYLCASSRPRLREAFFGQGTRLTVV.

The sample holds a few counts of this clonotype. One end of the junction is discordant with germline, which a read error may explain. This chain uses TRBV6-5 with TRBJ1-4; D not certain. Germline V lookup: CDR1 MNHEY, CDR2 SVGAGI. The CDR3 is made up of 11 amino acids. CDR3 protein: CAISYGEKLFF. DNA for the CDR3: TGTGCCATCAGTTATGGTGAAAAACTGTTTTTT.

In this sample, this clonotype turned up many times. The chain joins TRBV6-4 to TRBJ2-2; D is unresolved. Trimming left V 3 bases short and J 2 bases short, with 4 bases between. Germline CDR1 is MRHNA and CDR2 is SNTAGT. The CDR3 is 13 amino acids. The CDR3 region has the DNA TGTGCCAGCAGTGATCGTAACACCGGGGAGCTGTTTTTT. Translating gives CASSDRNTGELFF.

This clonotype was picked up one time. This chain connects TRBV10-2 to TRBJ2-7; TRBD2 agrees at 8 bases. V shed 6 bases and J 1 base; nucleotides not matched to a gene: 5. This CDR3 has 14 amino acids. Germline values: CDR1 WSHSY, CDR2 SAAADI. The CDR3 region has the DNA TGCGCCAGCAGCCGCGGGGGGCCGTCCTACGAGCAGTACTTC. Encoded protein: CASSRGGPSYEQYF.

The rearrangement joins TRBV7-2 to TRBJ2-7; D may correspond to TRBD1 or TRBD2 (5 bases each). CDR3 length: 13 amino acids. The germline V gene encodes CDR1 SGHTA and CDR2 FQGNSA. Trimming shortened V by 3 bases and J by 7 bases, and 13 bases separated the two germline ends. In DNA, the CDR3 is TGTGCCAGCAGCTTGGGGGTATCCAGTGAGCAGTACTTC. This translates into CASSLGVSSEQYF.

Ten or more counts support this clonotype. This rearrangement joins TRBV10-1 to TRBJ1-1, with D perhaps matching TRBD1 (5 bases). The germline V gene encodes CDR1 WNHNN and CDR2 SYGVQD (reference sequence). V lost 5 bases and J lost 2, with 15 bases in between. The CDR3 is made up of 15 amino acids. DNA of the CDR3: TGCGCCAGCAGTCCAGCGGGACCCTCTAACACTGAAGCTTTCTTT. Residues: CASSPAGPSNTEAFF.

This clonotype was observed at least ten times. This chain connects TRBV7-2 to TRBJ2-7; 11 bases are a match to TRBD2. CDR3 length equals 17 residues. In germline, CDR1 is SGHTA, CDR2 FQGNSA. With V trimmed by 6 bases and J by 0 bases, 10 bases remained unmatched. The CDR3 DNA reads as TGTGCCAGCAGTCGACGCGTTACTAGCGGGAGCTCCTACGAGCAGTACTTC. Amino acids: CASSRRVTSGSSYEQYF.

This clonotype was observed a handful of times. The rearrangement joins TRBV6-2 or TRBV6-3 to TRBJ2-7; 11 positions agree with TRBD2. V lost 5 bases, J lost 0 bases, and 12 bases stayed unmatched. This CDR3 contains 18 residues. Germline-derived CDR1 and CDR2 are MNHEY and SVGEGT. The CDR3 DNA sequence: TGTGCCAGCAGTCTGATAGCGGGAGGGCGGCGATTCTCCTACGAGCAGTACTTC. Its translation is CASSLIAGGRRFSYEQYF.

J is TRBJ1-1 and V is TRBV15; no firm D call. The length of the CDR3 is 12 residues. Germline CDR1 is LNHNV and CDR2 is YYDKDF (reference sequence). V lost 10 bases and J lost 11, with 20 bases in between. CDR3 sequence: CASSPTGRWAFF. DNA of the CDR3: TGTGCCAGCAGTCCTACGGGTAGATGGGCTTTCTTT. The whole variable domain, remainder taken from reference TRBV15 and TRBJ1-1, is DAMVIQNPRYQVTQFGKPVTLSCSQTLNHNVMYWYQQKSSQAPKLLFHYYDKDFNNEADTPDNFQSRRPNTSFCFLDIRSPGLGDTAMYLCASSPTGRWAFFGQGTRLTVV.

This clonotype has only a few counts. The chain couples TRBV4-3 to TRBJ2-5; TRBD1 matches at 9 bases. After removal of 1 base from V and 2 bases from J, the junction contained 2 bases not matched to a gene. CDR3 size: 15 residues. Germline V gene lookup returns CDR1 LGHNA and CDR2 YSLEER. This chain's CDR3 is CASSQVDRGQETQYF. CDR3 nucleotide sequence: TGCGCCAGCAGCCAAGTCGACAGGGGGCAAGAGACCCAGTACTTC.

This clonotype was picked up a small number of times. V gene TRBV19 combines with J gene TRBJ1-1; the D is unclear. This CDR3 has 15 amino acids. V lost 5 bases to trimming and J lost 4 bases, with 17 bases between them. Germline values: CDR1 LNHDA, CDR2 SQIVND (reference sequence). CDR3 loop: CASSSNGGGITEAFF. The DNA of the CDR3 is TGTGCCAGTAGTTCCAACGGAGGAGGGATCACTGAAGCTTTCTTT.

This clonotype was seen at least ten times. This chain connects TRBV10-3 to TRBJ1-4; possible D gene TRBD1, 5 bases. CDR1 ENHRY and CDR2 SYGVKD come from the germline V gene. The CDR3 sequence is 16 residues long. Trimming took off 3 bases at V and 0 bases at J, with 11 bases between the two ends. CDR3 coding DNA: TGTGCCATCAGTGAATGGGGGGGGGCAACTAATGAAAAACTGTTTTTT. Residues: CAISEWGGATNEKLFF.

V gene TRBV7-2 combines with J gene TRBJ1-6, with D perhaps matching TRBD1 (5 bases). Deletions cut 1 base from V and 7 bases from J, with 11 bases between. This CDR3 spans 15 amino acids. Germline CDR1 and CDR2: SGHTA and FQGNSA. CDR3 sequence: CASSLGGRRNSPLHF. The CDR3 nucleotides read TGTGCCAGCAGCTTAGGGGGCCGGAGGAATTCACCCCTCCACTTT.

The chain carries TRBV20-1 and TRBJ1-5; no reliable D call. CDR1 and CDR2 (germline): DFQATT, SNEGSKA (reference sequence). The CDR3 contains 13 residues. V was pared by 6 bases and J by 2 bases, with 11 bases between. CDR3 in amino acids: CSAREQGNQPQHF. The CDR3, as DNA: TGCAGTGCCCGCGAGCAGGGCAATCAGCCCCAGCATTTT.

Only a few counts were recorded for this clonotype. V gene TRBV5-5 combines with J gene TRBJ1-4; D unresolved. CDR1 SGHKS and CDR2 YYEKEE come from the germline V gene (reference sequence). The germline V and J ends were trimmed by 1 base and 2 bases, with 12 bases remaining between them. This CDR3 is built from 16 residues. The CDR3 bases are TGTGCCAGCAGCTTGTCCTGGTCCCCGACTAATGAAAAACTGTTTTTT. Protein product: CASSLSWSPTNEKLFF.

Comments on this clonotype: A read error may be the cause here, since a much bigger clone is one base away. In DNA form, the CDR3 reads TGCAGTGCCGCTCAGGACGGTTCTAACTATGGCTACACCTTC. Protein product: CSAAQDGSNYGYTF. The chain links TRBV20-1 to TRBJ1-2, with D unclear. CDR1 is DFQATT, CDR2 SNEGSKA, per germline (reference sequence). The CDR3 has 14 residues. Trimming removed 6 bases from V and 0 bases from J, with 14 bases in between.

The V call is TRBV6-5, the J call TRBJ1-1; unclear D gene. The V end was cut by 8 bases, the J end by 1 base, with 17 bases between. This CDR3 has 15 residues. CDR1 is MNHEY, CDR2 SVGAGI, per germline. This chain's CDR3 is CASGLTSRWNTEAFF. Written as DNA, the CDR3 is TGTGCCAGCGGTTTGACAAGTCGGTGGAACACTGAAGCTTTCTTT.

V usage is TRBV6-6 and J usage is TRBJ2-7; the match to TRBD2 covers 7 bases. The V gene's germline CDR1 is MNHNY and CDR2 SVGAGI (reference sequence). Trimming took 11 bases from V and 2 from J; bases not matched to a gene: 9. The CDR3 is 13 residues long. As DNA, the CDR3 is TGTGCCGCGAGCGGGGCACCCCCCTACGAGCAGTACTTC. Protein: CAASGAPPYEQYF.

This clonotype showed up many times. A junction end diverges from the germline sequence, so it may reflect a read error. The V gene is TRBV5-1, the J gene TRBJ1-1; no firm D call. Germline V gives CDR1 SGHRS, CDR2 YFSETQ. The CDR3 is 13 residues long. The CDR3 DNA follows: TGTGCCAGCAGCTTAGGACTGAACACTGAAGCTTTCTTT. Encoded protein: CASSLGLNTEAFF.

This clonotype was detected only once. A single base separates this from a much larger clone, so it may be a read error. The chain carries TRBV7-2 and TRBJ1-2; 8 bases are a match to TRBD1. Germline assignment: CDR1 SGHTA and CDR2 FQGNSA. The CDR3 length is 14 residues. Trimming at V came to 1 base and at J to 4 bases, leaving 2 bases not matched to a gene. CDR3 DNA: TGTGCCAGCAGCTTAGAGGACAGGGCCTATGGCTACACCTTC. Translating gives CASSLEDRAYGYTF.

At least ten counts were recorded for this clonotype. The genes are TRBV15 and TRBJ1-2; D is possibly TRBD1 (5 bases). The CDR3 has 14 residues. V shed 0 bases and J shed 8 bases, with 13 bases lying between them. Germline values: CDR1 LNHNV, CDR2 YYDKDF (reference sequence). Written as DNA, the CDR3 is TGTGCCACCAGCAGAGAGGCAGGGAAGGACGGCTACACCTTC. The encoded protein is CATSREAGKDGYTF.

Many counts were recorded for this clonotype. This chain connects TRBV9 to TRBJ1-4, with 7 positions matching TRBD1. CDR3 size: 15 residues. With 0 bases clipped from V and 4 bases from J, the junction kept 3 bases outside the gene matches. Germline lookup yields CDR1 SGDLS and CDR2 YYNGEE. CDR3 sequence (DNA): TGTGCCAGCAGCGTAGTGGCAGGGGGTAATGAAAAACTGTTTTTT. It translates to CASSVVAGGNEKLFF.

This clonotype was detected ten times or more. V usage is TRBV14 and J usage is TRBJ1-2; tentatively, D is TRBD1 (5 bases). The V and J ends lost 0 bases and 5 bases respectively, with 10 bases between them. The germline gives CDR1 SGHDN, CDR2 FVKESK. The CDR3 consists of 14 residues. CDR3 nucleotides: TGTGCCAGCAGCCAAGAGGGGCTGAATTATGGCTACACCTTC. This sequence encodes CASSQEGLNYGYTF.

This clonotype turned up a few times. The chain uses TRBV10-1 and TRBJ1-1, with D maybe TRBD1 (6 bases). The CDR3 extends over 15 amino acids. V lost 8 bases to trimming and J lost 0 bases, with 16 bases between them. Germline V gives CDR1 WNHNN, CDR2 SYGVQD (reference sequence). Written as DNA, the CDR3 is TGCGCCAGCCGGTTCAACCAGGGGATGAACACTGAAGCTTTCTTT. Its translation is CASRFNQGMNTEAFF.

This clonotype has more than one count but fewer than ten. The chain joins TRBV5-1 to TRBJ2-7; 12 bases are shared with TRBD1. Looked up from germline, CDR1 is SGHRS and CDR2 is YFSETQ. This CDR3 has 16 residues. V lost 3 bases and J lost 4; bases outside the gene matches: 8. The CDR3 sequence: CASSWTGTGGQYEQYF. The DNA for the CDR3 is TGCGCCAGCAGCTGGACCGGGACAGGGGGCCAATACGAGCAGTACTTC. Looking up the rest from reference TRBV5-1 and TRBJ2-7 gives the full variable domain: KAGVTQTPRYLIKTRGQQVTLSCSPISGHRSVSWYQQTPGQGLQFLFEYFSETQRNKGNFPGRFSGRQFSNSRSEMNVSTLELGDSALYLCASSWTGTGGQYEQYFGPGTRLTVT.

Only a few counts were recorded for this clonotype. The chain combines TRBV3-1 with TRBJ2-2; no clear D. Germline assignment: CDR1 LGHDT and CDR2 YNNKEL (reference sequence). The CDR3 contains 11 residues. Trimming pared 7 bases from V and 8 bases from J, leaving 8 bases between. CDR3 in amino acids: CASTQSGELFF. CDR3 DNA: TGTGCCAGCACACAAAGTGGGGAGCTGTTTTTT.

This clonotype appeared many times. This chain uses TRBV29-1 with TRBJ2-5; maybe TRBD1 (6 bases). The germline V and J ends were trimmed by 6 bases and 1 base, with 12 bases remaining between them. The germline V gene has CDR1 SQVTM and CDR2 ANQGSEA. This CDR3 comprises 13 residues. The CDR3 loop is CSVSAGAQETQYF. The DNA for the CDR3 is TGCAGCGTATCCGCAGGGGCCCAAGAGACCCAGTACTTC.

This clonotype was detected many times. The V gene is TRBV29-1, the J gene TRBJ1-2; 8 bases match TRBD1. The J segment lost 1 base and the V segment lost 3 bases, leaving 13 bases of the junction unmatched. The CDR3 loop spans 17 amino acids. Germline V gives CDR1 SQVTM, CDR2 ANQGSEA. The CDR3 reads CSVDDPDRDPLNYGYTF. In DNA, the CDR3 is TGCAGCGTTGATGATCCGGACAGGGATCCCCTTAACTATGGCTACACCTTC.

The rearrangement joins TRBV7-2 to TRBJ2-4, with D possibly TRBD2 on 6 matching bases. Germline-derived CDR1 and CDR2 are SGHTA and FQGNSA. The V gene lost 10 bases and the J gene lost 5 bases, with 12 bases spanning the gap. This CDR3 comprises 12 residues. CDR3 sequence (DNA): TGTGCCACCCACGGGAGCCAAAACATTCAGTACTTC. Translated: CATHGSQNIQYF.

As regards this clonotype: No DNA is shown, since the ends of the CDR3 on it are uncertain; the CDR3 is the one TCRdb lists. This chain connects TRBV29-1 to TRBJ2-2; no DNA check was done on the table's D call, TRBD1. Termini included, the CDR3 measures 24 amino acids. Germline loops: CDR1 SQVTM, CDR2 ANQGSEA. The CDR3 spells CSVALQGAGANVLTFGAGTGELFF.

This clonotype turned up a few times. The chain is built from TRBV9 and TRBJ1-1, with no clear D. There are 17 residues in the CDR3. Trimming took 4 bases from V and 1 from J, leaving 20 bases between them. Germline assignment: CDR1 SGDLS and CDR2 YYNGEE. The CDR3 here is CASSQDEEGRRNTEAFF. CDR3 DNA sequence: TGTGCCAGCAGCCAAGATGAGGAGGGTAGAAGGAACACTGAAGCTTTCTTT.

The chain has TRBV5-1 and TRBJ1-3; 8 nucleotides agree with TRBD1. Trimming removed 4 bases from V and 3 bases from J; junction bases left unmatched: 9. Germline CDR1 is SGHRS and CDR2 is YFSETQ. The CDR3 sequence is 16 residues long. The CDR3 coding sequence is TGCGCCAGCAGCCGATTGTCACAGGGGGGTGGAAACACCATATATTTT. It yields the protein CASSRLSQGGGNTIYF.